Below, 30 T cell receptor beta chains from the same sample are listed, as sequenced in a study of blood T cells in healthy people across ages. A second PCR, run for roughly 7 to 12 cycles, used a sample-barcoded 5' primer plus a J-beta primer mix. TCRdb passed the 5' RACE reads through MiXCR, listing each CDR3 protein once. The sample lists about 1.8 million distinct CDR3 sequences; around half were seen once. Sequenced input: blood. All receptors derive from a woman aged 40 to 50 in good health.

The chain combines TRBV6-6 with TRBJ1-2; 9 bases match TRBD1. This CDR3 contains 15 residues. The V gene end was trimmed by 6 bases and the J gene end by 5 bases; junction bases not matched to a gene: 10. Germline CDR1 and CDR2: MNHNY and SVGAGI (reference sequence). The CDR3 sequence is CASSQGQGDLYGYTF. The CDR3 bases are TGTGCCAGCAGCCAGGGACAGGGAGACCTATATGGCTACACCTTC.

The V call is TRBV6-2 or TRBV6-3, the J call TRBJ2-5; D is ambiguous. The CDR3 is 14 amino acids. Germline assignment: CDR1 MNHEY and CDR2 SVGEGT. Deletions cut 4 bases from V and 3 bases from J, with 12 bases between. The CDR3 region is CASSWWVVKETQYF. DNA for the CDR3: TGTGCCAGCAGTTGGTGGGTGGTTAAAGAGACCCAGTACTTC.

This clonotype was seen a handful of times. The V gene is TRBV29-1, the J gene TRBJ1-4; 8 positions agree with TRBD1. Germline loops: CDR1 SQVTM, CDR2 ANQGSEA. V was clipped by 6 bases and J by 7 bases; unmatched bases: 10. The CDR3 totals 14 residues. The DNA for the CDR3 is TGCAGCGTCGCCGCCGACAGGGGCCGTGAAAAACTGTTTTTT. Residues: CSVAADRGREKLFF.

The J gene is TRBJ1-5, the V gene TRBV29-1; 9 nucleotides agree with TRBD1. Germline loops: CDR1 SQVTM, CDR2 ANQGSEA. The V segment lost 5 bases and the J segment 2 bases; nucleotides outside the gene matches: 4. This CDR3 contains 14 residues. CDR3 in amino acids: CSVRQGVGNQPQHF. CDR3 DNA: TGCAGCGTTAGACAGGGGGTTGGCAATCAGCCCCAGCATTTT.

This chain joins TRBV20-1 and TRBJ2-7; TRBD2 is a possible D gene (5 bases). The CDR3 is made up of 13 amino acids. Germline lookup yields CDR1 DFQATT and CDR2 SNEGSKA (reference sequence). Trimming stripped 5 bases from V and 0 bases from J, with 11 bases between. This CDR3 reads CSAGLPSSYEQYF. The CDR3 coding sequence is TGCAGTGCTGGACTTCCAAGCTCCTACGAGCAGTACTTC.

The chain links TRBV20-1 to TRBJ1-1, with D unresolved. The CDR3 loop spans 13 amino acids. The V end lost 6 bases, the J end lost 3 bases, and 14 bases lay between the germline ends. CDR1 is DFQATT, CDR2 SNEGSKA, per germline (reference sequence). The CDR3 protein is CSATSGFDTEAFF. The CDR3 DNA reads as TGCAGTGCGACGTCAGGCTTCGACACTGAAGCTTTCTTT.

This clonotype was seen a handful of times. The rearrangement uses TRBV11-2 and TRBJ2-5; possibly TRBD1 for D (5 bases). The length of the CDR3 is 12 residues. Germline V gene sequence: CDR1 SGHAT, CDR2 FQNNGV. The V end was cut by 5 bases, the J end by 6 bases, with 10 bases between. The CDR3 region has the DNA TGTGCCAGCAGCCTTCGACAGCAGACCCAGTACTTC. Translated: CASSLRQQTQYF. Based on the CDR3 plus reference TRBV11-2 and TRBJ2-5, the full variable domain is EAGVAQSPRYKIIEKRQSVAFWCNPISGHATLYWYQQILGQGPKLLIQFQNNGVVDDSQLPKDRFSAERLKGVDSTLKIQPAKLEDSAVYLCASSLRQQTQYFGPGTRLLVL.

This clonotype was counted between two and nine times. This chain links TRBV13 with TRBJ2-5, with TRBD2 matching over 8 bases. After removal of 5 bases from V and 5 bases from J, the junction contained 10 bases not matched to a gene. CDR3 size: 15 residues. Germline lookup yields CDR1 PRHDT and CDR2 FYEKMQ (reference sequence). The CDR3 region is CASSHNGLAGETQYF. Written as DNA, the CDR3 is TGTGCCAGCAGCCACAATGGACTAGCAGGGGAGACCCAGTACTTC.

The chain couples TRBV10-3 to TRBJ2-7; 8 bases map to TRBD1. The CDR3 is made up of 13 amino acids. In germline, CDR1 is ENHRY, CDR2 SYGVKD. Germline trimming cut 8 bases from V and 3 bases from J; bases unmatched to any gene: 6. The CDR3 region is CAIATGASYEQYF. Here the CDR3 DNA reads TGTGCCATCGCGACAGGGGCTAGCTACGAGCAGTACTTC.

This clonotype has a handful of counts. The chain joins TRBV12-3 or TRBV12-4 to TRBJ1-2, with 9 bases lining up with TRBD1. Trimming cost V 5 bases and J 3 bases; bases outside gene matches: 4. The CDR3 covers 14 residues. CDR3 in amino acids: CASSHRGPDYGYTF. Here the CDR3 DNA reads TGTGCCAGCAGTCACAGGGGGCCAGACTATGGCTACACCTTC.

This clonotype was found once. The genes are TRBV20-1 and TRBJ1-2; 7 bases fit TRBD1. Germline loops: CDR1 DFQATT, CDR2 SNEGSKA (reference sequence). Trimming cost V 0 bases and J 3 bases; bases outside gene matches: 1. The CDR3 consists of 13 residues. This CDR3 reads CSARDGTDYGYTF. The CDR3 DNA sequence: TGCAGTGCTAGAGATGGGACAGACTATGGCTACACCTTC.

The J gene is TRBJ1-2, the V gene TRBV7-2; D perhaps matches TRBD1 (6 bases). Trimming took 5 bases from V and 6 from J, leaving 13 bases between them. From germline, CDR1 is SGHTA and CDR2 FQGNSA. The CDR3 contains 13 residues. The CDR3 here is CASSPPQGHGYTF. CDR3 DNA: TGTGCCAGCAGCCCGCCCCAGGGGCATGGCTACACCTTC.

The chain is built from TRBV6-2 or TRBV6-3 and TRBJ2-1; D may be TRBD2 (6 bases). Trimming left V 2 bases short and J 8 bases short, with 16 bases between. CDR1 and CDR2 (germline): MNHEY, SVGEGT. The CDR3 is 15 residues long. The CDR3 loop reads CASSYPPPGVDEQFF. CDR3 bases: TGTGCCAGCAGTTACCCTCCCCCGGGGGTGGATGAGCAGTTCTTC.

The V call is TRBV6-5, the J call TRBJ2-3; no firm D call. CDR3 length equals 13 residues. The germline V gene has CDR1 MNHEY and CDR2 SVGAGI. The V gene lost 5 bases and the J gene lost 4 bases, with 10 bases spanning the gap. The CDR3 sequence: CASSVYIADTQYF. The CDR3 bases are TGTGCCAGCAGTGTTTACATCGCAGATACGCAGTATTTT.

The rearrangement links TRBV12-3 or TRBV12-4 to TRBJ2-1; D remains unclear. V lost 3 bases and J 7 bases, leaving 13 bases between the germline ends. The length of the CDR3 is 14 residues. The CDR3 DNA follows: TGTGCCAGCAGTTTGCAGGTGAAAGTGAATGAGCAGTTCTTC. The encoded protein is CASSLQVKVNEQFF.

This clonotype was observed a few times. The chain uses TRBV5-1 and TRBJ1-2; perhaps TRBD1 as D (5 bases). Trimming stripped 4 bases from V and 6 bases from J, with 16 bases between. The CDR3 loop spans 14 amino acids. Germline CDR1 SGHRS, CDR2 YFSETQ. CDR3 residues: CASSIAQGNNGYTF. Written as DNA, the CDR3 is TGCGCCAGCAGCATAGCTCAGGGAAACAATGGCTACACCTTC.

The CDR3 DNA follows: TGTGCCAGCAGCCAAGATGTGGGCAGGGACGTGGGTAAACCCCTCCACTTT. This codes for CASSQDVGRDVGKPLHF. The genes are TRBV3-1 and TRBJ1-6; D might be TRBD1 (5 bases). The CDR3 is 17 amino acids. V was cut by 0 bases and J by 12 bases, with 21 bases left in between. Germline lookup yields CDR1 LGHDT and CDR2 YNNKEL (reference sequence).

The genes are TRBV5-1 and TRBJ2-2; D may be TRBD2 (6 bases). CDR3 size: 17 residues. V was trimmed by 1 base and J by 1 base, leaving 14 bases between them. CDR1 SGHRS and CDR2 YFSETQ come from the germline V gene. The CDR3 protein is CASSLRGTTLNTGELFF. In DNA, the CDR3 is TGCGCCAGCAGCTTGCGGGGGACGACCCTGAACACCGGGGAGCTGTTTTTT.

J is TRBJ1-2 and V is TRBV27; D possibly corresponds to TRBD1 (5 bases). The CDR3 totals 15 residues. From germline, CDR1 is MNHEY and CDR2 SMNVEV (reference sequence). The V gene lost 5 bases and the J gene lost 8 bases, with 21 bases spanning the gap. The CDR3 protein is CASSPKPGLPRGYTF. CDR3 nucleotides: TGTGCCAGCAGTCCCAAGCCGGGACTCCCGAGGGGCTACACCTTC.

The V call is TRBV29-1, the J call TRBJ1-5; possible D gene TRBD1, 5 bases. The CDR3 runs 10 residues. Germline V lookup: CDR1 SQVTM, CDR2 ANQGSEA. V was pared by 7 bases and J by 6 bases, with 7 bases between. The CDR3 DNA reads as TGCAGCGGGGGGAGTCAGCCCCAGCATTTT. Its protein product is CSGGSQPQHF.

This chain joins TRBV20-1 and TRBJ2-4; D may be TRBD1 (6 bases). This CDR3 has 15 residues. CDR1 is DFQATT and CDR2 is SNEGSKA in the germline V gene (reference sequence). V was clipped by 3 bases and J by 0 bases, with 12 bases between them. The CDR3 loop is CSARLNRVAKNIQYF. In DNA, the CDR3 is TGCAGTGCTAGGCTGAACAGGGTAGCCAAAAACATTCAGTACTTC.

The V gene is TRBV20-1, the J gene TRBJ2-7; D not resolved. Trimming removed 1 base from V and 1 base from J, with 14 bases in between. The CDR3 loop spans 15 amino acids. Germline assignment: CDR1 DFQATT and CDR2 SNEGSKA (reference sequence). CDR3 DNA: TGCAGTGCTAGAGGGGTAGCAGCCGGATCCTACGAGCAGTACTTC. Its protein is CSARGVAAGSYEQYF.

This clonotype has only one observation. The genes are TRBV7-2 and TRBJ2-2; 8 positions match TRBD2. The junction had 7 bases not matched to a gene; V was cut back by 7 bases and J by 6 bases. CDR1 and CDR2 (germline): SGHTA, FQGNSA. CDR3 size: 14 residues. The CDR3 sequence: CASNAVRGAGELFF. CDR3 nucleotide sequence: TGTGCCAGCAATGCAGTGCGGGGGGCCGGGGAGCTGTTTTTT.

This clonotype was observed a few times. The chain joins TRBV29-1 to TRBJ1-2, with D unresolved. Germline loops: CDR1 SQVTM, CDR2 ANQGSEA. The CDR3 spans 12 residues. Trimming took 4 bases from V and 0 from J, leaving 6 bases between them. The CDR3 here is CSVAPSNYGYTF. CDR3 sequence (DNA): TGCAGCGTTGCCCCTTCTAACTATGGCTACACCTTC.

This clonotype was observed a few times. DNA for the CDR3: TGTGCCAGCAGTTATGCGGGGGGCACTAACCAAGAGACCCAGTACTTC. This gives the protein CASSYAGGTNQETQYF. The gene calls are TRBV6-6 and TRBJ2-5, with 8 bases fitting TRBD2. Germline trimming cut 3 bases from V and 0 bases from J; bases unmatched to any gene: 6. CDR1 is MNHNY, CDR2 SVGAGI, per germline (reference sequence). The CDR3 contains 16 residues.

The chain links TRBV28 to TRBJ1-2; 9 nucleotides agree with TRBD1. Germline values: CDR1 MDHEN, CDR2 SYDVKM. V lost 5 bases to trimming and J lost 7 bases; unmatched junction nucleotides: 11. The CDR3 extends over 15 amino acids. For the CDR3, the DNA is TGTGCCAGCAGTCCCAACAGGGGGCTGGTTTTTGGCTACACCTTC. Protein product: CASSPNRGLVFGYTF.

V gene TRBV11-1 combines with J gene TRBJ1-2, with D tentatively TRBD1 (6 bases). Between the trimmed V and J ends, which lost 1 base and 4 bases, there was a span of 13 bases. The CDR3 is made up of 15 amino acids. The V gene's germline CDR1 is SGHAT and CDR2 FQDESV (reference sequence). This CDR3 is CASSLVPGALYGYTF. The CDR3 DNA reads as TGTGCCAGCAGCTTAGTCCCGGGGGCTCTCTATGGCTACACCTTC.

Here the CDR3 DNA reads TGTGCCATCAGTGATACGGGGGTGAACACTGAAGCTTTCTTT. Translating gives CAISDTGVNTEAFF. The V call is TRBV10-3, the J call TRBJ1-1, with D perhaps TRBD1 (5 bases). Germline CDR1 is ENHRY and CDR2 is SYGVKD. This CDR3 has 14 amino acids. V was clipped by 3 bases and J by 0 bases, with 8 bases between them.

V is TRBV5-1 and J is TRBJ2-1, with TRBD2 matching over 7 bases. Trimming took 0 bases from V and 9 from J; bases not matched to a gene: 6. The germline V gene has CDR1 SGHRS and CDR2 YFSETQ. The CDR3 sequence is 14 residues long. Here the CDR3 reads CASSLAIASGEQFF. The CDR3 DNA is TGCGCCAGCAGCTTGGCTATCGCTAGCGGTGAGCAGTTCTTC.

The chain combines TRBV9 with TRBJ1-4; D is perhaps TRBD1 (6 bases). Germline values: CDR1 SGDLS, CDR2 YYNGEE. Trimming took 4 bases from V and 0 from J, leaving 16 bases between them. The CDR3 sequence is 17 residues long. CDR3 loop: CASSQGQGLATNEKLFF. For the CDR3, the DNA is TGTGCCAGCAGCCAGGGGCAGGGACTTGCAACTAATGAAAAACTGTTTTTT.